These T cell receptor beta chains were read from a single sample in a study of shared clonotypes between healthy human individuals. Produced via immunoSEQ multiplex PCR; TCRdb's table is partial and in-frame only. Of 600,000 to 700,000 clones listed, 73% are singletons. Sequenced input: memory CD4+ T cells sorted from blood. These receptors were obtained from a woman younger than 45 in good health. Both conserved end residues are part of each CDR3. Fields, in order: clone size, D gene, J gene, V gene, CDR3 protein, CDR3 DNA. A D gene is named only where the DNA matches it firmly. The listing skips clone size in some rows; elsewhere it reads once, few, many or a size class.

abundance: -; d_gene: -; j_gene: TRBJ2-7; v_gene: TRBV6-5; CDR3aa: CASRRLQGLAYEQYF; CDR3nt: TGTGCCAGCAGAAGACTTCAGGGGCTGGCCTACGAGCAGTACTTC
abundance: -; d_gene: -; j_gene: TRBJ1-2; v_gene: TRBV2; CDR3aa: CASNPQGSYGYTF; CDR3nt: TGTGCCAGCAACCCCCAGGGGTCCTATGGCTACACCTTC
abundance: -; d_gene: -; j_gene: TRBJ1-1; v_gene: TRBV6-1; CDR3aa: CASSEDRVKAEAFF; CDR3nt: TGTGCCAGCAGTGAAGACAGGGTAAAGGCTGAAGCTTTCTTT
abundance: many; d_gene: -; j_gene: TRBJ2-2; v_gene: TRBV6-4; CDR3aa: CASSEVANTGELFF; CDR3nt: TGTGCCAGCAGTGAAGTGGCGAACACCGGGGAGCTGTTTTTT
abundance: -; d_gene: -; j_gene: TRBJ1-2; v_gene: TRBV5-1; CDR3aa: CASSLELGPDGYTF; CDR3nt: TGCGCCAGCAGCTTGGAGCTTGGGCCTGATGGCTACACCTTC
abundance: -; d_gene: -; j_gene: TRBJ2-5; v_gene: TRBV19; CDR3aa: CASRKDPETQYF; CDR3nt: TGTGCCAGTAGGAAGGATCCGGAGACCCAGTACTTC
abundance: -; d_gene: -; j_gene: TRBJ1-4; v_gene: TRBV4-1; CDR3aa: CASSQSELGEKLFF; CDR3nt: TGCGCCAGCAGCCAATCTGAACTGGGTGAAAAACTGTTTTTT
abundance: -; d_gene: TRBD1; j_gene: TRBJ2-2; v_gene: TRBV7-6; CDR3aa: CATPGTGGTGELFF; CDR3nt: TGTGCCACCCCGGGGACAGGGGGCACCGGGGAGCTGTTTTTT
abundance: once; d_gene: -; j_gene: TRBJ2-3; v_gene: TRBV10-3; CDR3aa: CAISDPSSPSTDTQYF; CDR3nt: TGTGCCATCAGTGACCCATCCAGCCCTAGCACAGATACGCAGTATTTT
abundance: few; d_gene: TRBD2; j_gene: TRBJ2-5; v_gene: TRBV19; CDR3aa: CASANGRAYQETQYF; CDR3nt: TGTGCCAGTGCAAACGGGAGGGCTTACCAAGAGACCCAGTACTTC
abundance: once; d_gene: -; j_gene: TRBJ1-2; v_gene: TRBV30; CDR3aa: CAWSYSYGYTF; CDR3nt: TGTGCCTGGAGTTATAGTTATGGCTACACCTTC
abundance: once; d_gene: -; j_gene: TRBJ1-5; v_gene: TRBV18; CDR3aa: CASSPRSSQPQHF; CDR3nt: TGTGCCAGCTCACCACGGTCCAGTCAGCCCCAGCATTTT
abundance: -; d_gene: TRBD1; j_gene: TRBJ2-7; v_gene: TRBV5-1; CDR3aa: CASSLLGQGYEQYF; CDR3nt: TGCGCCAGCAGCTTGCTTGGACAGGGGTACGAGCAGTACTTC
abundance: -; d_gene: TRBD1; j_gene: TRBJ2-7; v_gene: TRBV7-2; CDR3aa: CASSRGQGGHEQYF; CDR3nt: TGTGCCAGCAGCCGGGGACAGGGCGGTCACGAGCAGTACTTC
abundance: -; d_gene: TRBD2; j_gene: TRBJ2-1; v_gene: TRBV4-2; CDR3aa: CASSRRGLAGDNEQFF; CDR3nt: TGTGCCAGCAGCCGAAGAGGACTAGCGGGAGACAATGAGCAGTTCTTC
abundance: -; d_gene: TRBD1; j_gene: TRBJ2-1; v_gene: TRBV25-1; CDR3aa: CASSAPGTGSYNEQFF; CDR3nt: TGTGCCAGCAGTGCCCCCGGGACAGGGTCCTACAATGAGCAGTTCTTC
abundance: few; d_gene: -; j_gene: TRBJ2-2; v_gene: TRBV18; CDR3aa: CASSPVQDTGELFF; CDR3nt: TGTGCCAGCTCACCAGTACAAGACACCGGGGAGCTGTTTTTT
abundance: -; d_gene: -; j_gene: TRBJ1-1; v_gene: TRBV5-1; CDR3aa: CASSSNTQGGGTEAFF; CDR3nt: TGCGCCAGCAGCTCCAACACACAGGGCGGGGGCACTGAAGCTTTCTTT